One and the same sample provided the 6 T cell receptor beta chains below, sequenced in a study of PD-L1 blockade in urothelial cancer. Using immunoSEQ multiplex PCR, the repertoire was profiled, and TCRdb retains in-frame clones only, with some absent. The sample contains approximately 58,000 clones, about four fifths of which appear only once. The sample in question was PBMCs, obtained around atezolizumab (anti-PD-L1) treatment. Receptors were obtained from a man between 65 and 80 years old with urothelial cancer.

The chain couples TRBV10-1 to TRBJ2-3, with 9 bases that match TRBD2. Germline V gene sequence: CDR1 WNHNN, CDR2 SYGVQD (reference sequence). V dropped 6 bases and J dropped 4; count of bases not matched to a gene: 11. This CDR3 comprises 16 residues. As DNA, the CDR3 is TGCGCCAGCAGCGTGGGACTAGCAGGGGCCGCAGATACGCAGTATTTT. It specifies CASSVGLAGAADTQYF.

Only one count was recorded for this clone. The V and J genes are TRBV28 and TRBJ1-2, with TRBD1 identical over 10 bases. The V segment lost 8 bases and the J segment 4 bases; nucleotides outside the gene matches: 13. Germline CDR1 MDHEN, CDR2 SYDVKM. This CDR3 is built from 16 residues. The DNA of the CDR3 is TGTGCCAGCCCACCGGGAGGACAGGGGGACGGCTATGGCTACACCTTC. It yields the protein CASPPGGQGDGYGYTF.

The CDR3 reads CASRGLSSYEQYF. The CDR3 nucleotides read TGTGCCAGCAGGGGACTGAGCTCCTACGAGCAGTACTTC. This chain joins TRBV14 and TRBJ2-7, with D maybe TRBD2 (6 bases). With 6 bases removed from V and 0 bases from J, the gap between germline ends came to 9 bases. There are 13 residues in the CDR3. Germline V gene sequence: CDR1 SGHDN, CDR2 FVKESK.

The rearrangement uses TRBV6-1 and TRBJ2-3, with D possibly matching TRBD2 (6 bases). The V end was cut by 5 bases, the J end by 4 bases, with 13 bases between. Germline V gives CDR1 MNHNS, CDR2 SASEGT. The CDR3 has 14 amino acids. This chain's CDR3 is CASSPRGRADTQYF. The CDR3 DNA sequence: TGTGCCAGCAGTCCCCGGGGGAGAGCAGATACGCAGTATTTT.

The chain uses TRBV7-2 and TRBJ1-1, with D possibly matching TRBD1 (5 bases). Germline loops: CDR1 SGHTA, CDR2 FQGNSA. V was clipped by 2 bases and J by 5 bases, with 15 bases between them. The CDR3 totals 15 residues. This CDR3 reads CASSLSGQGWTEAFF. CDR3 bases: TGTGCCAGCAGCTTAAGTGGACAAGGGTGGACTGAAGCTTTCTTT.

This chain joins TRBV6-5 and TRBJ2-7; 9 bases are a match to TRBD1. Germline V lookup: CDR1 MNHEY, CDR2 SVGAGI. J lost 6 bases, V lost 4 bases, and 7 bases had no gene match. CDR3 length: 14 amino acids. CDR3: CASSSGQGLGEQYF. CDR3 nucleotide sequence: TGTGCCAGCAGTTCGGGACAGGGTTTGGGCGAGCAGTACTTC.